The sequence of this T cell receptor (beta chain) was determined in a study of identical twins. A remark on this clonotype: No antigen is known for it.

TCRdb ran MiXCR on the 5' RACE reads and lists one entry per CDR3 protein. In the table there are about 530,000 distinct CDR3 sequences, about 16% of which are singletons. V gave up 8 bases and J gave up 5 bases, with 9 bases separating them. Germline loops: CDR1 ENHRY, CDR2 SYGVKD. The CDR3 runs to 11 residues. Whole-study findings and limits: Cross-sectional statistical analysis was relied on for the conclusions, without the same donors being followed. Insertions were reduced in abundant cord blood beta clonotypes but not in memory repertoires. The presence of invariant MAIT and iNKT cells could partly confound analyses of zero-insertion sequences.

This sample also appeared in a second study, on yellow fever vaccine responses in identical twins. That paper states: Twins reportedly showed a vaccine T cell response that seemed partly convergent and partly personalized.

Sequencing was carried out using CD4+ T cells sorted from blood. This receptor was taken from a woman in her late teens or twenties in good health. V and J are TRBV10-3 and TRBJ1-2; D ambiguous. The CDR3 protein is CAIAQTYGYTF. CDR3 sequence (DNA): TGTGCCATCGCCCAAACATATGGCTACACCTTC.